This T cell receptor (beta chain) was found in a study of shared clonotypes between healthy human individuals. Study summary: Sampling drew on donors who were a couple of women and a few men aged 18 to 49.

The input for sorted-subset replicate PCRs was 200 ng DNA, around 27,000 T cell genomes. Profiled with immunoSEQ multiplex PCR; TCRdb holds only in-frame clones, not every one. The repertoire has around 1.1 million clones, approximately 78% of them found once; the top ten carry 0.6% to 0.7%. The source material was memory CD4+ T cells from PBMCs. Described subset: CD45RA-negative fraction. This clonotype was sampled from a young man in good health. Some clones in this sample may be carry-over from other donors' samples.

As DNA, the CDR3 is TGTGCCAGCAGCGCACCCCCGACAGGGGTAGAGCAGTTCTTC. Protein: CASSAPPTGVEQFF. The rearrangement uses TRBV7-2 and TRBJ2-1, with 8 nucleotides matching TRBD1. The CDR3 length is 14 residues. The J segment lost 10 bases and the V segment lost 5 bases, leaving 10 bases of the junction unmatched. In germline, CDR1 is SGHTA, CDR2 FQGNSA.